Listed below are T cell receptor beta chains from one sample, sequenced in a study of T-cell memory formation after mild COVID-19. TCRdb reprocessed the 5' RACE reads with MiXCR, giving one entry per CDR3 protein. The profile covers around 400,000 distinct CDR3 sequences, with 20% to 25% appearing a single time and around 8.8% taken by the ten largest. Sequencing input: PBMCs or a T cell subset sorted from them (not recorded which). The receptors come from an adult woman who had mild COVID-19 (a few samples of this study predate the infection). Cell type and time point are not known. Both conserved end residues are part of each CDR3. The D gene is left open where the match is weak. The size field is filled for only some rows; it gives once, few, many or a size class.

size,D,J,V,length,DNA,CDR3
few,-,TRBJ1-1,TRBV12-3/TRBV12-4,15,TGTGCCAGCAGCCCTGGCGGGGGCTCGAACACTGAAGCTTTCTTT,CASSPGGGSNTEAFF
-,TRBD1,TRBJ2-6,TRBV5-6,18,TGTGCCAGCAGCTTGGTTCCCAGGGGGACCTCTGGGGCCAACGTCCTGACTTTC,CASSLVPRGTSGANVLTF
-,TRBD2,TRBJ2-3,TRBV4-1,16,TGCGCCAGCAGCCACGGACTAGCGGAGAGCACAGATACGCAGTATTTT,CASSHGLAESTDTQYF
-,TRBD2,TRBJ2-7,TRBV7-8,18,TGTGCCAGCAGCTTAGACCGAGGGACTAGCGGTACCTTCCACGAGCAGTACTTC,CASSLDRGTSGTFHEQYF
few,-,TRBJ2-1,TRBV4-1,16,TGCGCCAGCAGCTTCTCCCCCACGATAGGGTACAATGAGCAGTTCTTC,CASSFSPTIGYNEQFF
-,TRBD1,TRBJ2-3,TRBV18,15,TGTGCCAGCTCACCACCGGACAGGGGGCGGGATACGCAGTATTTT,CASSPPDRGRDTQYF
-,-,TRBJ2-2,TRBV12-3/TRBV12-4,15,TGTGCCAGCAGTTTTCGTATCCCGAACACCGGGGAGCTGTTTTTT,CASSFRIPNTGELFF
-,-,TRBJ2-7,TRBV28,15,TGTGCCAGCAGTCCCCTCTCGGACGTTTCCTACGAGCAGTACTTC,CASSPLSDVSYEQYF
-,-,TRBJ2-5,TRBV24-1,14,TGTGCCACCAGTGTTGGCGGTTTGAAAGAGACCCAGTACTTC,CATSVGGLKETQYF
-,-,TRBJ1-2,TRBV7-9,15,TGTGCCAGCAGCTTAGGGACAGATCTGGGCTATGGCTACACCTTC,CASSLGTDLGYGYTF
few,-,TRBJ2-3,TRBV7-9,18,TGTGCCAGCAGCTTAGCGGGGGGATTGAGCATTCCCACAGATACGCAGTATTTT,CASSLAGGLSIPTDTQYF
-,-,TRBJ2-3,TRBV2,15,TGTGCCAGCAGCCCCTCAAGAGGAGAGACAGATACGCAGTATTTT,CASSPSRGETDTQYF
-,-,TRBJ2-7,TRBV7-6,16,TGTGCCAGCAGCAACGAGGACAGTTCGGCGACTGACGAGCAGTACTTC,CASSNEDSSATDEQYF
-,-,TRBJ2-5,TRBV5-1,14,TGCGCCAGCAGGTCGGGGACGGTTCAAGAGACCCAGTACTTC,CASRSGTVQETQYF
-,-,TRBJ2-7,TRBV3-1,13,TGTGCCAGCAGCACTGGCGCGGGCTACGAGCAGTACTTC,CASSTGAGYEQYF